This T cell receptor (beta chain) was recorded in a study of breast tumors, draining lymph nodes, adjacent tissues (dated by TCRdb to between 2015 and 2016). About the study as a whole: TCR beta repertoires were compared across tumor, adjacent nontumor tissue and axillary lymph nodes obtained from breast cancer patients. In human breast cancer, the study set out to evaluate how tumor, surrounding tissue and draining lymph node repertoires relate to one another and whether T cells may move between these sites. What the research found in general, with its limitations: Tumor and nontumor tissue repertoires were significantly more similar in luminal-like than in basal-like breast cancer. The data were considered consistent with the idea that most tumor T cells come from the lymph node and then expand in tumor tissue. Tumor T-cell repertoires showed less diversity than lymph node repertoires and more diversity than nontumor tissue repertoires, and tumor T-cell repertoires showed preferential V and J gene usage. The conclusion that tumor T cells originate in lymph nodes was framed as consistent with a hypothesis rather than directly demonstrated.

Sequencer: Illumina HiSeq 2000. Multiplex PCR amplification was used to generate the TCR beta chain libraries. The amplified TCR beta chain products were analyzed by high-throughput sequencing. TCRdb reprocessing: public reads trimmed at Q25 with fastp, clones called with MiXCR, in-frame beta chains kept. CDR3 protein duplicates are merged, each entry listing the most common genes and DNA. The sample contains around 230,000 distinct CDR3 sequences, approximately 30% of them found a single time. Of the sample, about 1.4% falls within the top ten clones. Lymph node samples came from the axillary draining lymph nodes of breast cancer patients. In regard to this clonotype: The antigen this receptor binds is unknown. No base-level quality is on record; no much larger clone is a single base apart.

From its cysteine to its phenylalanine, the CDR3 spans 14 amino acids. Only the CDR3 DNA stays, 42 bases, in frame from base 1. CDR1 MNHEY and CDR2 SVGEGT are derived from the germline V gene. V is reduced by 5 bases and J by 2 bases, leaving a spacing of 13 bases between them. The sequence derives from a female donor with breast cancer. Some clones in this sample may be carry-over from other donors' samples. The rearrangement joined TRBV6-2 or TRBV6-3 to TRBJ2-7, with TRBD1 tentatively as D gene (6 bases match). The sample taken for sequencing was axillary lymph node tissue. The CDR3 reads as follows: CASSPDRLPYEQYF. The DNA reads as follows: TGTGCCAGCAGTCCCGACAGGCTTCCCTACGAGCAGTACTTC.